What follows are 11 T cell receptor beta chains derived from one specimen sequenced in a study of cytomegalovirus exposure and HLA in healthy donors. The PCR used 60 Vbeta and 13 Jbeta primers. Clones were sequenced by immunoSEQ multiplex PCR, and TCRdb holds only the in-frame ones, with some missing. The sample yields fewer than 150,000 clones, 66% seen once. Sequenced input: PBMCs. These receptors all stem from a human donor in good health.

This sequence joins TRBV19 and TRBJ1-5, with 7 bases lining up with TRBD1. CDR3 length: 17 residues. V gave up 9 bases and J gave up 0 bases; unmatched junction bases: 14. CDR1 is LNHDA, CDR2 SQIVND, per germline (reference sequence). The CDR3 DNA sequence: TGTGCCAGCAACTCACCCCCCGGGACAGTTAGCAATCAGCCCCAGCATTTT. Its protein product is CASNSPPGTVSNQPQHF.

The chain couples TRBV2 to TRBJ1-1, with TRBD1 matching over 7 bases. Germline V lookup: CDR1 SNHLY, CDR2 FYNNEI. Germline trimming cut 8 bases from V and 3 bases from J; bases unmatched to any gene: 6. The CDR3 totals 13 residues. The CDR3 loop reads CASEQGMHTEAFF. The CDR3 DNA reads TGTGCCAGCGAACAGGGGATGCACACTGAAGCTTTCTTT.

Here the CDR3 DNA reads TGTGCCAGCAGCGGGCACAGGTCATCTAACTATGGCTACACCTTC. It encodes CASSGHRSSNYGYTF. The chain employs TRBV11-2 and TRBJ1-2, with TRBD1 as a possible D gene (5 bases). Germline V CDR1 and CDR2: SGHAT, FQNNGV. V was cut by 5 bases and J by 0 bases, with 13 bases left in between. The length of the CDR3 is 15 residues. The variable domain in full, completed from reference TRBV11-2 and TRBJ1-2, reads EAGVAQSPRYKIIEKRQSVAFWCNPISGHATLYWYQQILGQGPKLLIQFQNNGVVDDSQLPKDRFSAERLKGVDSTLKIQPAKLEDSAVYLCASSGHRSSNYGYTFGSGTRLTVV.

A single count supports this clone. The chain joins TRBV11-3 to TRBJ2-7; 8 bases are a match to TRBD1. J was trimmed by 1 base and V by 2 bases; bases with no gene match: 4. Per the germline V gene, CDR1 is SGHNT and CDR2 is YENEEA. This CDR3 contains 15 residues. CDR3: CASSLRTGTSYEQYF. CDR3 nucleotides: TGTGCCAGCAGCTTAAGGACAGGGACATCCTACGAGCAGTACTTC.

This clone has more than one count but fewer than ten. The CDR3 loop is CARSLAGPSYNEQFF. The CDR3 bases are TGTGCCAGAAGCTTGGCAGGGCCCTCCTACAATGAGCAGTTCTTC. The V and J genes are TRBV5-3 and TRBJ2-1; D may be TRBD1 (5 bases). TRBV5-3 qualifies as an ORF whose function is uncertain. Trimming stripped 0 bases from V and 0 bases from J, with 7 bases between. This CDR3 comprises 15 residues.

This chain connects TRBV7-9 to TRBJ2-5, with D unresolved. Gene TRBJ2-7 matches the end of the DNA better, so the J call may be wrong. The CDR3 contains 12 residues. Germline CDR1 and CDR2: SEHNR and FQNEAQ (reference sequence). CDR3 residues: CASSGQAYEQYF. CDR3 coding DNA: TGTGCCAGCAGTGGGCAGGCCTACGAGCAGTACTTC.

The chain uses TRBV5-1 and TRBJ1-5, with TRBD1 matching 9 bases. This CDR3 comprises 16 residues. Germline CDR1 SGHRS, CDR2 YFSETQ. V shed 4 bases and J 5 bases; nucleotides not matched to a gene: 10. The CDR3 loop reads CASSPGGTGQDQPQHF. In DNA, the CDR3 is TGCGCCAGCAGCCCGGGGGGGACAGGGCAGGATCAGCCCCAGCATTTT. Supplemented by reference TRBV5-1 and TRBJ1-5, the full variable domain reads KAGVTQTPRYLIKTRGQQVTLSCSPISGHRSVSWYQQTPGQGLQFLFEYFSETQRNKGNFPGRFSGRQFSNSRSEMNVSTLELGDSALYLCASSPGGTGQDQPQHFGDGTRLSIL.

The V gene is TRBV4-1, the J gene TRBJ1-2; 8 bases map to TRBD1. CDR1 is MGHRA and CDR2 is YSYEKL in the germline V gene. Unmatched junction bases numbered 9, after V lost 2 bases and J lost 4 bases. CDR3 size: 16 residues. The chain's CDR3 is CASSQPGQGWSYGYTF. The CDR3 nucleotides are TGCGCCAGCAGCCAACCCGGACAGGGATGGAGCTATGGCTACACCTTC.

The chain uses TRBV18 and TRBJ2-2; a weak D match, TRBD1 (6 bases). Germline CDR1 reads KGHSH; CDR2 reads LQKENI. The CDR3 totals 15 residues. The V and J ends lost 6 bases and 1 base respectively, with 12 bases between them. As DNA, the CDR3 is TGTGCCAGCTCCCCGCGACAGGAGAACACCGGGGAGCTGTTTTTT. Its protein is CASSPRQENTGELFF.

The rearrangement joins TRBV5-4 to TRBJ2-7, with D maybe TRBD2 (6 bases). Germline CDR1 SGHNT, CDR2 YYREEE (reference sequence). Trimming left V 3 bases short and J 4 bases short, with 11 bases between. CDR3 length: 13 residues. The DNA for the CDR3 is TGTGCCAGCAGCTCGGGTGGGAGGTACGAGCAGTACTTC. Its translation: CASSSGGRYEQYF. Using reference TRBV5-4 and TRBJ2-7 for the parts outside the CDR3, the full variable domain is ETGVTQSPTHLIKTRGQQVTLRCSSQSGHNTVSWYQQALGQGPQFIFQYYREEENGRGNFPPRFSGLQFPNYSSELNVNALELDDSALYLCASSSGGRYEQYFGPGTRLTVT.

CDR3 amino acids: CASTTAGSGTGELFF. CDR3 bases: TGTGCCAGCACCACCGCGGGCAGTGGAACCGGGGAGCTGTTTTTT. The chain couples TRBV7-9 to TRBJ2-2; the D gene is possibly TRBD2 (5 bases). Germline V gene data show CDR1 as SEHNR and CDR2 as FQNEAQ (reference sequence). The CDR3 covers 15 residues. Trimming cost V 7 bases and J 5 bases, with 17 bases left between them.